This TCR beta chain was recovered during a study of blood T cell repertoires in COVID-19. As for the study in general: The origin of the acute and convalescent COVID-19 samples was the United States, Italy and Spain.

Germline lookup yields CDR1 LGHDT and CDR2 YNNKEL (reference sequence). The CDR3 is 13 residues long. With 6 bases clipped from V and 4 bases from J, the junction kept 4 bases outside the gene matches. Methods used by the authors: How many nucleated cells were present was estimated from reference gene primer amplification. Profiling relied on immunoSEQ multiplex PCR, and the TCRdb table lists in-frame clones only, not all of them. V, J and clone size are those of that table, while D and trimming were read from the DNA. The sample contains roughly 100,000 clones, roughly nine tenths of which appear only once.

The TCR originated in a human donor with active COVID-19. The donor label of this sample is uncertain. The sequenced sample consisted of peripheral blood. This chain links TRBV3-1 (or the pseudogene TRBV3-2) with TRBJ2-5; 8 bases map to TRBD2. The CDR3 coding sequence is TGTGCCAGCAGTAGAGCGGGAGCAGAGACCCAGTACTTC. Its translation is CASSRAGAETQYF.